A selection of T cell receptor beta chains follows, all from one sample in a study of blood T cell repertoires in COVID-19. Generated by immunoSEQ multiplex PCR, the TCRdb table keeps only in-frame clones and is missing some. The table has 150,000 to 200,000 clones, over 60% seen once. What was sequenced was peripheral blood. The receptors originated from a man aged 60 to 75 with acute or convalescent COVID-19. Each CDR3 is given with its conserved first and last residue. Each record gives: J gene, V gene, clone size, D gene, CDR3 DNA, CDR3 protein. D genes are given only for firm matches. Rows give clone size only sometimes, using once, few, many, or a class for an expanded clone.

j_gene: TRBJ1-2; v_gene: TRBV5-4; abundance: .; d_gene: .; CDR3nt: TGTGCCAGCAGCCTCCAGGGGAACGAGAAGGGCTACACCTTC; CDR3aa: CASSLQGNEKGYTF
j_gene: TRBJ1-2; v_gene: TRBV19; abundance: .; d_gene: TRBD1; CDR3nt: TGTGCCAGTAGTTACAGGGGCCCTGGCTACACCTTC; CDR3aa: CASSYRGPGYTF
j_gene: TRBJ1-1; v_gene: TRBV7-3; abundance: .; d_gene: .; CDR3nt: TGTGCCAGCAGCTTAGGGGGCTCAGGCACTGAAGCTTTCTTT; CDR3aa: CASSLGGSGTEAFF
j_gene: TRBJ1-2; v_gene: TRBV5-1; abundance: .; d_gene: .; CDR3nt: TGCGCCAGCAGCTTGCTCGGGGTTGGGGTCAACTATGGCTACACCTTC; CDR3aa: CASSLLGVGVNYGYTF
j_gene: TRBJ1-1; v_gene: TRBV27; abundance: medium-sized; d_gene: .; CDR3nt: TGTGCCAGCAGTTTTCGGGGGTTCGCTGAAGCTTTCTTT; CDR3aa: CASSFRGFAEAFF
j_gene: TRBJ2-5; v_gene: TRBV11-1; abundance: .; d_gene: .; CDR3nt: TGTGCCAGCAGCCAAGGGGCAGGGAGGGAGACCCAGTACTTC; CDR3aa: CASSQGAGRETQYF
j_gene: TRBJ1-1; v_gene: TRBV3-1/TRBV3-2; abundance: few; d_gene: .; CDR3nt: TGTGCCAGCAGCCAAGACCCACTGAGGGCGAACACTGAAGCTTTCTTT; CDR3aa: CASSQDPLRANTEAFF
j_gene: TRBJ1-4; v_gene: TRBV11-3; abundance: .; d_gene: TRBD1; CDR3nt: TGTGCCAGCAGCTACATCCGGGACAGAGAGGAAAAACTGTTTTTT; CDR3aa: CASSYIRDREEKLFF
j_gene: TRBJ2-1; v_gene: TRBV10-3; abundance: .; d_gene: TRBD2; CDR3nt: TGTGCCACCACCGGACTAGCGGCCCAACCCGAAACCTACAATGAGCAGTTCTTC; CDR3aa: CATTGLAAQPETYNEQFF
j_gene: TRBJ2-4; v_gene: TRBV4-3; abundance: once; d_gene: .; CDR3nt: TGCGCCAGCAGCCAAGATGCGGCTTGGCAAAACATTCAGTACTTC; CDR3aa: CASSQDAAWQNIQYF
j_gene: TRBJ1-1; v_gene: TRBV7-9; abundance: .; d_gene: .; CDR3nt: TGTGCCAGCAGCACCGCAGGATACACTGAAGCTTTCTTT; CDR3aa: CASSTAGYTEAFF
j_gene: TRBJ1-6; v_gene: TRBV5-6; abundance: few; d_gene: .; CDR3nt: TGTGCCAGCAGCTTGTACCGGGATTCACCCCTCCACTTT; CDR3aa: CASSLYRDSPLHF
j_gene: TRBJ2-6; v_gene: TRBV4-3; abundance: once; d_gene: TRBD1; CDR3nt: TGCGCCAGCAGCCAAGACTGGGACAGCTCTGGGGCCAACGTCCTGACTTTC; CDR3aa: CASSQDWDSSGANVLTF
j_gene: TRBJ1-2; v_gene: TRBV28; abundance: .; d_gene: TRBD1; CDR3nt: TGTGCCAGCAGGACAGGGGTAGCTAACTATGGCTACACCTTC; CDR3aa: CASRTGVANYGYTF
j_gene: TRBJ2-1; v_gene: TRBV7-6; abundance: .; d_gene: .; CDR3nt: TGTGCCAGCAGCTTTGGCCAGGGGTTACTTGAGCAGTTCTTC; CDR3aa: CASSFGQGLLEQFF
j_gene: TRBJ2-3; v_gene: TRBV6-1; abundance: .; d_gene: TRBD2; CDR3nt: TGTGCCAGCAGTGGAGCTAGCGGGGCCCCCACAGATACGCAGTATTTT; CDR3aa: CASSGASGAPTDTQYF
j_gene: TRBJ1-4; v_gene: TRBV18; abundance: .; d_gene: .; CDR3nt: TGTGCCAGCTCACGCCTGGCGACGGACAGTCTAGCTAATGAAAAACTGTTTTTT; CDR3aa: CASSRLATDSLANEKLFF
j_gene: TRBJ2-5; v_gene: TRBV11-2; abundance: .; d_gene: TRBD2; CDR3nt: TGTGCCAGCAGCCGTCCGCGGCCTAGCGGGGAGGAGACCCAGTACTTC; CDR3aa: CASSRPRPSGEETQYF
j_gene: TRBJ1-4; v_gene: TRBV5-1; abundance: few; d_gene: TRBD1; CDR3nt: TGCGCCAGCAGCTGGGTTCCAGGGGGCGAGCTTGAAAAACTGTTTTTT; CDR3aa: CASSWVPGGELEKLFF
j_gene: TRBJ2-1; v_gene: TRBV2; abundance: .; d_gene: TRBD2; CDR3nt: TGTGCCAGCAGTGAACTAGCGGGGGCCCATGAGCAGTTCTTC; CDR3aa: CASSELAGAHEQFF
j_gene: TRBJ1-1; v_gene: TRBV24-1; abundance: .; d_gene: .; CDR3nt: TGTGCCACCAGTGAGGTAGGGGCAGCCCAAGCTTTCTTT; CDR3aa: CATSEVGAAQAFF
j_gene: TRBJ1-6; v_gene: TRBV30; abundance: .; d_gene: .; CDR3nt: TGTGCCTGGAGTGGGACACACAATTCACCCCTCCACTTT; CDR3aa: CAWSGTHNSPLHF
j_gene: TRBJ2-3; v_gene: TRBV12-3/TRBV12-4; abundance: .; d_gene: .; CDR3nt: TGTGCCAGCAGTTTAGCGAGCGTAGATACGCAGTATTTT; CDR3aa: CASSLASVDTQYF
j_gene: TRBJ1-2; v_gene: TRBV27; abundance: .; d_gene: .; CDR3nt: TGTGCCAGCAGTTTATCGAAGAGGTGGGGGGTAGGGTTAATTGACGGCTACACCTTC; CDR3aa: CASSLSKRWGVGLIDGYTF
j_gene: TRBJ2-6; v_gene: TRBV3-1/TRBV3-2; abundance: .; d_gene: TRBD1; CDR3nt: TGTGCCAGCAGCCAAGATTTCCCCCGGACAGGGCCTGGGGCCAACGTCCTGACTTTC; CDR3aa: CASSQDFPRTGPGANVLTF
j_gene: TRBJ2-1; v_gene: TRBV19; abundance: .; d_gene: .; CDR3nt: TGTGCCAGTATTAGGGGGTCGGACCGGAGGAGTGGTGAGCAGTTCTTC; CDR3aa: CASIRGSDRRSGEQFF
j_gene: TRBJ2-4; v_gene: TRBV19; abundance: .; d_gene: .; CDR3nt: TGTGCCAGTACCGACGTGAGCGGAGCCAAAAACATTCAGTACTTC; CDR3aa: CASTDVSGAKNIQYF
j_gene: TRBJ1-2; v_gene: TRBV5-6; abundance: .; d_gene: .; CDR3nt: TGTGCCAGCAGCCAGGACAGTATTTATGGCTACACCTTC; CDR3aa: CASSQDSIYGYTF
j_gene: TRBJ1-2; v_gene: TRBV7-2; abundance: .; d_gene: .; CDR3nt: TGTGCCAGCAGCCAAGACCGCAGGGATGGCTACACCTTC; CDR3aa: CASSQDRRDGYTF
j_gene: TRBJ1-1; v_gene: TRBV7-8; abundance: .; d_gene: .; CDR3nt: TGTGCCAGCAGCCCCGGCCGGACAACTGAAGCTTTCTTT; CDR3aa: CASSPGRTTEAFF
j_gene: TRBJ1-2; v_gene: TRBV6-2/TRBV6-3; abundance: .; d_gene: TRBD1; CDR3nt: TGTGCCAGCAGTTATTTGGACAGGGTGAACTATGGCTACACCTTC; CDR3aa: CASSYLDRVNYGYTF
j_gene: TRBJ2-7; v_gene: TRBV5-1; abundance: .; d_gene: TRBD1; CDR3nt: TGCGCCAGCAGCTTGGGCTGGACAGGGGACTACGAGCAGTACTTC; CDR3aa: CASSLGWTGDYEQYF
j_gene: TRBJ1-2; v_gene: TRBV2; abundance: .; d_gene: .; CDR3nt: TGTGCCAGCAGTGAAAGGTCCAGGGACTATGGCTACACCTTC; CDR3aa: CASSERSRDYGYTF
j_gene: TRBJ1-3; v_gene: TRBV2; abundance: .; d_gene: .; CDR3nt: TGTGCCAGCTCGGGAGAAGGAAACACCATATATTTT; CDR3aa: CASSGEGNTIYF
j_gene: TRBJ2-1; v_gene: TRBV7-3; abundance: .; d_gene: .; CDR3nt: TGTGCCAGCAGTTCCGGGTCCTACAATGAGCAGTTCTTC; CDR3aa: CASSSGSYNEQFF
j_gene: TRBJ1-6; v_gene: TRBV19; abundance: once; d_gene: .; CDR3nt: TGTGCCAGTAGTATATCGGGACAACGGAATTCACCCCTCCACTTT; CDR3aa: CASSISGQRNSPLHF
j_gene: TRBJ2-5; v_gene: TRBV20-1; abundance: once; d_gene: .; CDR3nt: TGCAGTGCTGGGGCCCGGAGAGCCCAGTACTTC; CDR3aa: CSAGARRAQYF
j_gene: TRBJ1-2; v_gene: TRBV5-1; abundance: .; d_gene: .; CDR3nt: TGCGCCAGCAGCTTGGGGCTAGGGGCGGACGCCTATGGCTACACCTTC; CDR3aa: CASSLGLGADAYGYTF
j_gene: TRBJ1-1; v_gene: TRBV19; abundance: .; d_gene: TRBD1; CDR3nt: TGTGCCAGTAGTATAGTAACGCCAGGGGGGAACACTGAAGCTTTCTTT; CDR3aa: CASSIVTPGGNTEAFF
j_gene: TRBJ2-1; v_gene: TRBV5-4; abundance: .; d_gene: TRBD1; CDR3nt: TGTGCCAGCAGCTTAGGGACAGGGTACAATGAGCAGTTCTTC; CDR3aa: CASSLGTGYNEQFF
j_gene: TRBJ2-3; v_gene: TRBV24-1; abundance: .; d_gene: TRBD1; CDR3nt: TGTGCCACCAGTGACTTTGGACAGGGCGTATTGACAGATACGCAGTATTTT; CDR3aa: CATSDFGQGVLTDTQYF
j_gene: TRBJ1-2; v_gene: TRBV5-1; abundance: .; d_gene: .; CDR3nt: TGCGCCAGCAGACCCGACAGCGCGGTTCGTGGCTACACCTTC; CDR3aa: CASRPDSAVRGYTF
j_gene: TRBJ2-7; v_gene: TRBV6-5; abundance: few; d_gene: .; CDR3nt: TGTGCCAGCAACCCCAGGGGCCACGAGCAGTACTTC; CDR3aa: CASNPRGHEQYF
j_gene: TRBJ1-2; v_gene: TRBV9; abundance: .; d_gene: .; CDR3nt: TGTGCCAGCAGCCCCCTAGCGGGACCTGAAGAGGGCGGCTACACCTTC; CDR3aa: CASSPLAGPEEGGYTF
j_gene: TRBJ2-3; v_gene: TRBV29-1; abundance: .; d_gene: TRBD1; CDR3nt: TGCAGCGTTGCACCCGGACAGGGTAAAGATACGCAGTATTTT; CDR3aa: CSVAPGQGKDTQYF
j_gene: TRBJ1-2; v_gene: TRBV25-1; abundance: .; d_gene: TRBD1; CDR3nt: TGTGCCAGCAGTGAAGGGACAGGGGGCCAGTATGGCTACACCTTC; CDR3aa: CASSEGTGGQYGYTF
j_gene: TRBJ1-2; v_gene: TRBV4-1; abundance: .; d_gene: TRBD1; CDR3nt: TGCGCCAGCAGCCAAGAGGGGGGGACAGGAGACTATGGCTACACCTTC; CDR3aa: CASSQEGGTGDYGYTF
j_gene: TRBJ1-3; v_gene: TRBV2; abundance: once; d_gene: .; CDR3nt: TGTGCCAGCAGTGTTAAAGGAAACACCATATATTTT; CDR3aa: CASSVKGNTIYF
j_gene: TRBJ1-1; v_gene: TRBV5-5; abundance: .; d_gene: TRBD1; CDR3nt: TGTGCCAGCAGCTCGACAGGGCAGGGATCGGGGGCTTTCTTT; CDR3aa: CASSSTGQGSGAFF
j_gene: TRBJ1-1; v_gene: TRBV5-1; abundance: .; d_gene: TRBD1; CDR3nt: TGCGCCAGCAGCTTGGTCCAAACAGGGGGGACTGAAGCTTTCTTT; CDR3aa: CASSLVQTGGTEAFF
j_gene: TRBJ1-3; v_gene: TRBV7-2; abundance: .; d_gene: TRBD1; CDR3nt: TGTGCCAGCACCTCGGACAGGGGAAACACCATATATTTT; CDR3aa: CASTSDRGNTIYF
j_gene: TRBJ1-1; v_gene: TRBV7-8; abundance: .; d_gene: .; CDR3nt: TGTGCCAGCAGCCTCACATACACTGAAGCTTTCTTT; CDR3aa: CASSLTYTEAFF
j_gene: TRBJ1-1; v_gene: TRBV12-3/TRBV12-4; abundance: .; d_gene: .; CDR3nt: TGTGCCAGCAGTTATCAATACACTGAAGCTTTCTTT; CDR3aa: CASSYQYTEAFF
j_gene: TRBJ2-7; v_gene: TRBV7-3; abundance: few; d_gene: TRBD1; CDR3nt: TGTGCCAGCAGCTTAGGGGGACAGGGGAGCCACGAGCAGTACTTC; CDR3aa: CASSLGGQGSHEQYF
j_gene: TRBJ2-7; v_gene: TRBV4-3; abundance: .; d_gene: TRBD1; CDR3nt: TGCGCCAGCAGCCGGAGCCGGGACAGCATCAACTACGAGCAGTACTTC; CDR3aa: CASSRSRDSINYEQYF